This T cell receptor beta chain was obtained from a study of CD8 T cells in ankylosing spondylitis. Generation of TCR beta libraries employed quantitative 5'-RACE incorporating molecular barcodes. TCRdb itself ran the 5' RACE reads through MiXCR, one entry per CDR3 protein. Among about 300,000 distinct CDR3 sequences, 9.5% to 13% were seen once, and the ten largest hold roughly 9.1%. Points from the study as a whole: Clones tied to disease were said to be significantly enriched in matched ankylosing spondylitis synovial fluid. A motif of several highly homologous TCR beta variants was seen as apparently characteristic of ankylosing spondylitis blood.

Looked up from germline, CDR1 is GTSNPN and CDR2 is SVGIG (reference sequence). With 2 bases removed from V and 0 bases from J, the gap between germline ends came to 9 bases. The CDR3 totals 14 residues. This clonotype was detected only a few times. Its antigen is as yet unknown. The receptor comes from a female donor with ankylosing spondylitis or in good health (not recorded which). The chain carries TRBV30 and TRBJ2-3, with a weak D call TRBD2 (6 bases). Specimen: blood, either unsorted or a sorted T cell fraction (not recorded which). CDR3 DNA: TGTGCCTGGAGTCCCGGGACTAGCACAGATACGCAGTATTTT. Translated: CAWSPGTSTDTQYF. Full variable domain (rest looked up from reference TRBV30 and TRBJ2-3): SQTIHQWPATLVQPVGSPLSLECTVEGTSNPNLYWYRQAAGRGLQLLFYSVGIGQISSEVPQNLSASRPQDRQFILSSKKLLLSDSGFYLCAWSPGTSTDTQYFGPGTRLTVL.